This TCR beta chain came from a study of cytomegalovirus exposure and HLA in healthy donors. Use of 60 Vbeta and 13 Jbeta primers characterized the PCR. Assay: immunoSEQ multiplex PCR; the TCRdb copy retains only in-frame clones and omits some. The sample consists of fewer than 150,000 clones, about four fifths of them appearing once. The V gene lost 0 bases and the J gene lost 1 base, with 11 bases spanning the gap. In germline, CDR1 is SGHRS, CDR2 YFSETQ. This CDR3 is built from 15 residues. V and J are TRBV5-1 and TRBJ2-7; D perhaps matches TRBD2 (5 bases). The sample was PBMCs. The clonotype originates from a man aged 25-45 years in good health and CMV-seronegative. The CDR3 spells CASSLVAPGSYEQYF. In nucleotides, the CDR3 is TGCGCCAGCAGCTTGGTGGCGCCGGGGTCCTACGAGCAGTACTTC.